This entry concerns a single TCR beta chain. Its antigen is as yet unknown. At a deep level, the assay was run. Sequenced by immunoSEQ multiplex PCR; TCRdb stores in-frame clones only, minus some. The data contain roughly 1,000,000 clones, approximately 80% of them singletons. The data were obtained in a study of shared clonotypes between healthy human individuals. Germline V gene data show CDR1 as SGDLS and CDR2 as YYNGEE. The CDR3 extends over 20 amino acids. The trim removed 4 bases at V and 5 bases at J, leaving 22 bases unmatched. The study, taken as a whole, reports: Clonotypes not shared had lower generation probabilities than those common to all four donors.

What was sequenced was memory CD4+ T cells from PBMCs. Stated subset: CD45RA-negative fraction. This receptor was identified in a man between 18 and 29 years old in good health. Some clones in this sample may be carry-over from other donors' samples. The chain combines TRBV9 with TRBJ2-5, with 11 nucleotides matching TRBD2. Here the CDR3 DNA reads TGTGCCAGCAGCACCCCCGACAGGAAAACTAGCGGGAGTAGGGTGGAGACCCAGTACTTC. It specifies CASSTPDRKTSGSRVETQYF.